The TCR beta chain described here comes from a study of control samples from healthy donors and cancer patients. Only in-frame clones appear in the TCRdb table, and some are missing; sequencing was by immunoSEQ multiplex PCR. Of tens of thousands of clones in the sample, roughly 80% were seen once. Sequenced material: blood. The TCR was taken from a man between 45 and 60 years old in good health.

The CDR3 loop is CSVLALNTEAFF. DNA of the CDR3: TGCAGCGTTCTGGCCCTGAACACTGAAGCTTTCTTT. The V call is TRBV29-1, the J call TRBJ1-1; D call uncertain. Germline V lookup: CDR1 SQVTM, CDR2 ANQGSEA. V gave up 5 bases and J gave up 0 bases, with 7 bases separating them. The CDR3 covers 12 residues.